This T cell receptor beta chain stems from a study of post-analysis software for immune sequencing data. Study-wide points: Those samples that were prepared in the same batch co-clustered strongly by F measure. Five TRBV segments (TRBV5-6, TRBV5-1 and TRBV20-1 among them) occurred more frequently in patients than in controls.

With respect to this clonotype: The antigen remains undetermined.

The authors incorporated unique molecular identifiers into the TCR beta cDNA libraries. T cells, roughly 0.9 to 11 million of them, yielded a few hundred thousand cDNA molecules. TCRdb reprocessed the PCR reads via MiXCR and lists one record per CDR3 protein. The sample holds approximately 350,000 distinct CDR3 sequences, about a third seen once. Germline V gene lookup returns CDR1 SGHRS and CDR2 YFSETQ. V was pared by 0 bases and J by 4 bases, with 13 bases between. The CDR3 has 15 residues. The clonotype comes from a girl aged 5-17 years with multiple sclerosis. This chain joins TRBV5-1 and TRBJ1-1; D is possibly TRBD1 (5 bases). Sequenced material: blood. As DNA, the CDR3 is TGCGCCAGCAGCTTGGTTTGGGGGGAGGGCACTGAAGCTTTCTTT. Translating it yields CASSLVWGEGTEAFF.